The text below deals with one TCR beta chain. Antigen unknown. The V and J ends lost 0 bases and 1 base respectively, with 9 bases between them. Germline CDR1 LNHNV, CDR2 YYDKDF (reference sequence). CDR3 length: 15 amino acids. This sample is part of a study of cytomegalovirus exposure and HLA in healthy donors. Study-level findings and limits: Cytomegalovirus association was assigned to approximately 160 TCR beta chains.

PCR was performed using 60 Vbeta and 13 Jbeta primers. Clones were sequenced by immunoSEQ multiplex PCR, and TCRdb holds only the in-frame ones, with some missing. The table lists around 48,000 clones. The sequence came from a female donor in good health and CMV-seronegative. The sequenced material came from PBMCs. V gene TRBV15 combines with J gene TRBJ1-1, with TRBD1 as a possible D gene (6 bases). The CDR3 DNA reads as TGTGCCACCAGCAGAGAACCGGGACAGAACACTGAAGCTTTCTTT. This encodes CATSREPGQNTEAFF.